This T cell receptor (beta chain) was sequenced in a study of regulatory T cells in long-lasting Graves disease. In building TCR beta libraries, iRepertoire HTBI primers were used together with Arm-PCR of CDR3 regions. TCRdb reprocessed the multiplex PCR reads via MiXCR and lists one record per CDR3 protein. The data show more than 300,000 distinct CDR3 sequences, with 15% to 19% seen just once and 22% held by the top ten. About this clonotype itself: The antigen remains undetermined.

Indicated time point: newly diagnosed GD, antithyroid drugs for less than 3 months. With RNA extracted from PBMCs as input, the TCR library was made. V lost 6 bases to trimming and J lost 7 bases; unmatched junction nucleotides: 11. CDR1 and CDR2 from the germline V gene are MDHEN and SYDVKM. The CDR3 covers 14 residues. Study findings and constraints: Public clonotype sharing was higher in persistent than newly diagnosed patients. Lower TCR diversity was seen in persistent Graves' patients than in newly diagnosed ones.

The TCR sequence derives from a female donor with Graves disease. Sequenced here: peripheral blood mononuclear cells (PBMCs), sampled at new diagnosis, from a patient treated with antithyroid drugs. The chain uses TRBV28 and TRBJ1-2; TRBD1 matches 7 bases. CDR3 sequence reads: CASSLSQGRGGYTF. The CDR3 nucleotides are TGTGCCAGCAGCCTATCACAGGGGCGGGGTGGCTACACCTTC.